This entry concerns a single T cell receptor beta chain. Its antigen is still unknown. No much larger clonotype is one base removed from it; base qualities were not supplied. This sample is drawn from a study of cytomegalovirus exposure and HLA in healthy donors (TCRdb year 2017). In terms of the full investigation: An earlier analysis of some 500 of the donors reported about 290 Gb of sequence data and roughly 110 million unique TCR beta sequences from approximately 180 million T cells. The number of donors typed differed by locus, with about 620-630 for A, B, C, DRB1 and DQB1, around 500 for DQA1, approximately 580 for DPA1, and some 470 for DPB1. Of the approximately 400 genotyped donors, over 70% fell in the genetic ancestry cluster associated with self-reported Caucasian donors. A later genetic analysis took genome-wide SNP genotypes for 398 of the 666 donors and used that subset as a discovery cohort. The study used immunosequencing to profile the T cell repertoires of some 600 subjects and linked those repertoires to cytomegalovirus serostatus. In addition to the first cohort of 666 subjects, a separate validation cohort of about 120 different subjects was used. The study combined high-throughput TCR immunosequencing, statistical association of individual TCRs with disease status, and machine learning to predict cytomegalovirus infection status. An earlier analysis of several hundred of the donors applied high-throughput TCR beta sequencing to assess whether each TCR beta V gene segment acted as functional or pseudogenic. Roughly five DR-DQ haplotypes were handled as single units for association and clustering, since linkage in the cohort was strong. Every repertoire in the discovery cohort had been generated on one and the same sequencing platform. Alongside the repertoire data, information on donor age, sex, ethnicity and CMV serostatus was compiled. In a later analysis, previously published TCR beta repertoires from roughly 710 donors were re-analyzed and high-resolution HLA genotyping was added so that TCR occurrence patterns could be studied. An early release that covered about 600 HLA-typed donors contained about 300 gigabases of sequencing data and 65 million to 100 million unique TCR sequences. Rather than drawing on any new phenotypic data, the later analysis identified candidate immune exposures from TCR beta sequences and the way those sequences occurred across donors. Among 398 genotyped donors of the cohort, an average of approximately 250,000 unique TCR beta nucleotide sequences were sequenced per donor, approximately 20% of them non-productive. The study was designed to test whether signatures of past pathogen exposure could be identified by cataloging public T cell receptors. HLA typing included class I and class II loci at four-digit resolution.

What the study reported, not specific to this receptor: An earlier analysis of approximately 590 of the donors showed that most TCR beta V segments appeared in productive rearrangements either about 90% or about 30% of the time, which broadly matched IMGT annotations. Correlated functional status among segregating V segments might reflect linkage disequilibrium, but an unknown experimental factor could not be ruled out. According to a later genetic analysis, donors in an Asian-associated ancestry cluster had fewer N-insertions in productive TCRs than the approximately 630-donor mean. CMV serostatus was the only immune exposure information available for the cohort. Some IMGT-functional V segments, including TRBV6-2 and TRBV6-3, could not be distinguished by the 87-base-pair reads and were therefore excluded. Assigning TCR associations to individual alleles was difficult when HLA alleles, especially DR and DQ, strongly co-occurred. A total of about 150 TCR beta chains were listed by the study as associated with cytomegalovirus. Roughly uniform sequencing depth across donors was assumed in presence/absence analyses, although this assumption may not hold. Because HLA typing was missing for some donors at each locus, association tests included only the typed subset. The sequencing pipeline was judged likely to have produced a cluster of highly shared sequence variants as a technical artifact. It was suggested by the authors that the approach could potentially be generalized to other disease states and immunological phenotypes. Most TCR sequences were seen in very few donors, while some public TCRs were found in many individuals. A later analysis found that HLA-associated TCR beta chains were more clonally expanded and had lower generation probabilities than equally common non-associated chains. An association between a missense DCLRE1C variant and V-gene and J-gene trimming of TCR beta chains was found in a later genetic analysis and replicated in an independent cohort. Three of the identified cytomegalovirus-associated TCR beta chains were confirmed in vitro to be specific for cytomegalovirus antigens. According to a later analysis, TCR association rates differed among HLA loci, with DRB1 alleles showing the most associated TCRs and HLA-C alleles showing the fewest. According to a later analysis, parvovirus B19, influenza, CMV and Epstein-Barr virus appeared linked to several top co-occurrence clusters. A later analysis associated 17,000 or so TCR beta sequences with specific HLA alleles at a false discovery rate of 0.05. According to a later analysis, most CMV-associated TCR beta chains appeared to be HLA-restricted, and the HLA associations seemed to be driven largely by CMV exposure. The earlier analysis of 450 to 700 of the donors excluded 15 to 20 rarely observed V segments, including chromosome 9 orphons, because counts were too low. The cohort was sequenced for TCR beta chains only, and without alpha or paired-chain data the features that could be detected were limited. A further reported finding was that TCR beta sequences accurately predicted the HLA-A and HLA-B alleles for most subjects in the first cohort. Cytomegalovirus status was reported to be diagnosed by the classifier with high specificity and sensitivity in both the original and validation cohorts.

The germline V gene sets CDR1 to LGHNA and CDR2 to YNFKEQ. The CDR3 covers 15 residues, taking in both the cysteine and the phenylalanine. Only the CDR3 part of the read is kept: 45 bases, read in frame from the first base. For this chain, trimming is 4 bases at the V end and 10 bases at the J end, and the number of junction bases without a gene match is 11. Libraries were built with the immunoSEQ multiplex PCR assay. For the multiplex PCR, a mixture combining 60 forward primers for TCR Vbeta segments and 13 reverse primers for TCR Jbeta segments was used. The CDR3 region of rearranged TCR beta genes was amplified from genomic DNA with a multiplex PCR assay. The Illumina HiSeq System was used to sequence the amplified TCR beta libraries as 87-base-pair reads. Processing in the source paper ran as follows. A later analysis counted 75 million to 100 million unique TCR beta chains across the 700 or so repertoires, and some 11 million of these chains were shared by at least two donors. To remove PCR and sequencing errors, raw reads were error-corrected and collapsed into unique sequences using a nearest-neighbor algorithm that merged closely related sequences. V, D and J gene segments were assigned by aligning CDR3 sequences to IMGT reference sequences. For a sequence to be retained, at least a six-nucleotide match to both a V gene segment and a J gene segment was required. A rearrangement counted as productive if the CDR3 had no stop codons and remained in frame with V and J, and every other rearrangement counted as non-productive. CDR3 was defined according to IMGT convention as the region running from the second conserved V-encoded cysteine to the conserved J-encoded phenylalanine. The earlier analysis of about 620 of the donors excluded sequences that lacked an unambiguous match to a single V gene segment. In an earlier analysis of roughly 600 of the donors, a V segment was called functional when productive rearrangements were above 56.7%, and segregating when the standard deviation between donors exceeded 5%. A statistical classification framework was built to diagnose cytomegalovirus status from the catalog of TCR beta chain sequences. V and J gene assignment, in a later analysis, came from comparing TCR nucleotide sequences with IMGT/GENE-DB human TR gene sequences. Using the TCRdist pipeline, a later analysis assigned CDR3 sequences along with most-parsimonious VDJ recombination scenarios. In a later analysis, every TCR beta chain was defined by the combination of its CDR3 amino acid sequence and its V-gene family, and reads without a unique V-gene family were dropped. A later analysis removed several hundred highly shared, low-generation-probability nucleotide sequences to deal with suspected cross-contamination and a sequencing artifact. For each public chain, a later analysis derived a clonal expansion index from normalized ranks of inferred template counts within each repertoire. Generation probabilities in a later analysis came from a VDJ recombination model fitted to out-of-frame rearrangements, and those results were checked against IGoR. A later analysis scored TCR-TCR, TCR-HLA and TCR-CMV co-occurrence with hypergeometric tests, applying a repertoire-size bias correction to TCR pairs. A later analysis estimated false discovery rates by permuting HLA or CMV assignments 20 times. In a later analysis, co-occurring TCRs were grouped using DBSCAN, and TCRdist sequence similarity was added for clustering within HLA-allele-positive subsets. Repertoires with fewer than 30,000 or more than 120,000 public chains, plus five repertoires with anomalous nucleotide sharing, were excluded from co-occurrence clustering. TCRdb took over this immuneACCESS table, retaining in-frame rearrangements with V and J assigned. Such tables are incomplete; in checked studies, under half of the missing clones stem from an unresolved V gene, and the remainder is unexplained. V and J calls and clone size are given by that table; D and trimming were obtained from the DNA. In this sample the table shows around 150,000 clones, under 75% of which occur a single time. The ten largest clones add up to 2.4% of the sample.

The cohort comprised 666 healthy bone marrow donors. All cohort members were sampled while nominally healthy, although unrecorded immune exposures were likely present. The donor was CMV seronegative and belonged to the group of under 400 seronegative cohort members. Every donor gave a peripheral blood sample, and the peripheral blood mononuclear cells from that sample were used for TCR beta sequencing. The Qiagen DNeasy Blood Extraction Kit was used to extract genomic DNA from the blood cell samples. This chain joins TRBV4-2 to TRBJ2-1; the central 9 bases match TRBD1. Sequencing was carried out using PBMCs. This sequence was found in a woman aged 40-49 years in good health and CMV-seronegative. Read as DNA, the sequence is TGTGCCAGCAGCCGCCACAGGGGGCGGGTAGAGGAGCAGTTCTTC. Its translation is CASSRHRGRVEEQFF.